The 12 T cell receptor beta chains presented below share a single source sample, sequenced in a study of blood T cell repertoires in COVID-19. This table comes from immunoSEQ multiplex PCR, and its TCRdb copy is limited to in-frame clones, with some not included. Altogether fewer than 400,000 clones are present, around nine tenths being singletons, with the ten largest covering 1.7%. The sequenced material came from PBMCs or T cells enriched from blood (not recorded which). The receptors were gathered from a woman in her 30s who had recovered from COVID-19.

This chain joins TRBV9 and TRBJ1-4, with 7 nucleotides matching TRBD1. The CDR3 is 15 amino acids. The V gene's germline CDR1 is SGDLS and CDR2 YYNGEE. V dropped 4 bases and J dropped 8; count of bases not matched to a gene: 11. CDR3 sequence: CASSPSTGLWEKLFF. CDR3 coding DNA: TGTGCCAGCAGCCCCTCGACAGGGTTGTGGGAAAAACTGTTTTTT.

This clone was seen a handful of times. The chain recombines TRBV2 with TRBJ1-1; 7 bases are a match to TRBD1. Germline-derived CDR1 and CDR2 are SNHLY and FYNNEI. The V segment lost 10 bases and the J segment 7 bases; nucleotides outside the gene matches: 9. The CDR3 is 12 residues long. The CDR3 loop is CANIPTGIEAFF. The DNA of the CDR3 is TGTGCCAACATACCGACAGGGATTGAAGCTTTCTTT. The full variable domain, rest sourced from reference TRBV2 and TRBJ1-1, is EPEVTQTPSHQVTQMGQEVILRCVPISNHLYFYWYRQILGQKVEFLVSFYNNEISEKSEIFDDQFSVERPDGSNFTLKIRSTKLEDSAMYFCANIPTGIEAFFGQGTRLTVV.

This chain connects TRBV12-5 to TRBJ2-3; 8 nucleotides agree with TRBD1. In germline, CDR1 is LGHNT, CDR2 FRNRAP. The CDR3 length is 15 residues. Trimming at V came to 3 bases and at J to 4 bases, leaving 6 bases not matched to a gene. The CDR3 loop reads CASGFRTGKADTQYF. The CDR3 bases are TGTGCTAGTGGTTTTCGGACAGGGAAGGCAGATACGCAGTATTTT.

The rearrangement links TRBV5-4 to TRBJ2-5, with 7 bases matching TRBD2. Germline CDR1 SGHNT, CDR2 YYREEE (reference sequence). The trim removed 5 bases at V and 4 bases at J, leaving 8 bases unmatched. The CDR3 has 14 residues. The CDR3 region has the DNA TGTGCCAGCAGAACGGGGGGATTGGTAGAGACCCAGTACTTC. This gives the protein CASRTGGLVETQYF.

V gene TRBV29-1 combines with J gene TRBJ2-2; TRBD1 matches at 9 bases. Germline V gene data show CDR1 as SQVTM and CDR2 as ANQGSEA. Losses at the gene ends were 2 bases for V and 5 bases for J; bases not matched to a gene: 3. This CDR3 comprises 14 residues. CDR3 DNA sequence: TGCAGCGTTGAACCAGGACAGGGGACCGGGGAGCTGTTTTTT. Residues: CSVEPGQGTGELFF.

The V gene is TRBV18, the J gene TRBJ1-4, with D possibly being TRBD1 (6 bases). There are 18 residues in the CDR3. Germline V gene lookup returns CDR1 KGHSH and CDR2 LQKENI. V lost 6 bases, J lost 0 bases, and 20 bases lay in between. Here the CDR3 DNA reads TGTGCCAGCTCCCCTACAGGGAAGGGGCCAGCAACTAATGAAAAACTGTTTTTT. Protein: CASSPTGKGPATNEKLFF.

This chain connects TRBV28 to TRBJ1-5, with D uncertain. Per the germline V gene, CDR1 is MDHEN and CDR2 is SYDVKM. Trimming stripped 5 bases from V and 7 bases from J, with 15 bases between. The length of the CDR3 is 14 residues. The CDR3 DNA reads as TGTGCCAGCAGTCCTCTGGGAGTGTCCCAGCCCCAGCATTTT. Translated: CASSPLGVSQPQHF.

This clone came up once. The J gene is TRBJ2-3, the V gene TRBV10-1, with TRBD1 matching over 7 bases. V dropped 6 bases and J dropped 2; count of bases not matched to a gene: 8. This CDR3 comprises 15 residues. Per the germline V gene, CDR1 is WNHNN and CDR2 is SYGVQD (reference sequence). CDR3: CASSPPTGNTDTQYF. As DNA, the CDR3 is TGCGCCAGCAGCCCGCCGACAGGGAACACAGATACGCAGTATTTT.

The chain links TRBV10-3 to TRBJ1-5; D unclear. This CDR3 spans 13 amino acids. The V end lost 8 bases, the J end lost 3 bases, and 11 bases lay between the germline ends. Germline-derived CDR1 and CDR2 are ENHRY and SYGVKD. The DNA of the CDR3 is TGTGCCATCGGAGCCACCATCAATCAGCCCCAGCATTTT. Translated, it gives CAIGATINQPQHF.

The V gene is TRBV7-9, the J gene TRBJ2-2; D perhaps matches TRBD1 (5 bases). The V and J ends lost 5 bases and 6 bases respectively, with 10 bases between them. The CDR3 loop spans 13 amino acids. CDR1 and CDR2 from the germline V gene are SEHNR and FQNEAQ (reference sequence). For the CDR3, the DNA is TGTGCCAGCAGCCAGGACATGGCCGGGGAGCTGTTTTTT. Its translation is CASSQDMAGELFF.

The chain combines TRBV24-1 with TRBJ2-2; tentative D call: TRBD2 (7 bases). Looked up from germline, CDR1 is KGHDR and CDR2 is SFDVKD. The CDR3 loop spans 18 amino acids. Deletions cut 1 base from V and 5 bases from J, with 19 bases between. The CDR3 DNA reads TGTGCCACCAGTGATTTAAGGGGGGGACGGAAAAAAACCGGGGAGCTGTTTTTT. Translating it yields CATSDLRGGRKKTGELFF.

This chain uses TRBV2 with TRBJ2-7; TRBD2 might be the D (5 bases). This CDR3 is built from 15 residues. V lost 10 bases and J lost 1, with 20 bases in between. The germline V gene encodes CDR1 SNHLY and CDR2 FYNNEI. The CDR3 region is CAIKRAEKVSYEQYF. Written as DNA, the CDR3 is TGTGCCATCAAGAGGGCAGAGAAGGTGTCCTACGAGCAGTACTTC.